The entry below describes one T cell receptor (beta chain). Researchers ran the PCR with 60 Vbeta and 13 Jbeta primers. The repertoire was sequenced with immunoSEQ multiplex PCR; TCRdb's copy has only in-frame clones and lacks some. This table holds around 140,000 clones, about 81% found once. This entry is derived from a study of cytomegalovirus exposure and HLA in healthy donors. Germline V lookup: CDR1 SGHNT, CDR2 YYREEE (reference sequence). CDR3 length equals 15 residues. V gave up 0 bases and J gave up 1 base; unmatched junction bases: 3. Sequenced material: PBMCs. This sequence originates from a man aged 25-45 years in good health and CMV-seronegative. This chain links TRBV5-4 with TRBJ2-5; 7 nucleotides align to TRBD2. In DNA, the CDR3 is TGTGCCAGCAGCTTGGTCGGGGGGACCCAAGAGACCCAGTACTTC. Encoded protein: CASSLVGGTQETQYF.